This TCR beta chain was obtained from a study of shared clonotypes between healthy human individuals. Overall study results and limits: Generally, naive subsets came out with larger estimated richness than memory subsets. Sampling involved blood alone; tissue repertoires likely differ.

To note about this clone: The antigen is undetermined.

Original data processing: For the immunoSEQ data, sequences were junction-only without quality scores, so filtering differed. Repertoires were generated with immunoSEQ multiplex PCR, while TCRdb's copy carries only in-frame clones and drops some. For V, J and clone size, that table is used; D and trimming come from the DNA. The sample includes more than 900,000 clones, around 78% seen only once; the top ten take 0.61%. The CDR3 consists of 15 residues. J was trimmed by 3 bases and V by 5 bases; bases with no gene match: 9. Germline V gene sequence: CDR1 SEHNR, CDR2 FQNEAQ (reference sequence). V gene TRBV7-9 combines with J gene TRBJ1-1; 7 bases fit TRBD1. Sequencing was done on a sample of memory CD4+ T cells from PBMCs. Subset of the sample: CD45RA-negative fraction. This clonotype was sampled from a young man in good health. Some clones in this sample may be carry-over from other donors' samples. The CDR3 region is CASSPRAGGDTEAFF. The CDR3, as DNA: TGTGCCAGCAGCCCAAGGGCAGGGGGTGACACTGAAGCTTTCTTT.